The 21 T cell receptor beta chains reported below all come from one sample, sequenced in a study of metastatic and nonmetastatic thyroid tumors. No patient had received any treatment before thyroid surgery. MiXCR was used by TCRdb to re-call the PCR reads. Among about 60,000 clones listed, 15% to 20% were seen once. The sequencing sample was made of blood. The source is a male donor with papillary thyroid cancer or a benign thyroid nodule (not recorded which). Some clones in this sample may be carry-over from other donors' samples.

This clone was seen only a few times. A read error may account for a junction end that differs from germline. The V gene is TRBV24-1, the J gene TRBJ2-2; D may correspond to TRBD1 or TRBD2 (6 bases each). This CDR3 has 13 amino acids. Germline V gene sequence: CDR1 KGHDR, CDR2 SFDVKD. CDR3 residues: CATRGHNNGELFF. As DNA, the CDR3 is TGTGCAACCCGGGGGCACAACAACGGGGAGCTGTTTTTT.

This clone was detected only a few times. Given a much more abundant clone one base away, this may be a read error. The chain couples TRBV15 to TRBJ2-3; D gene unclear. The germline V gene has CDR1 LNHNV and CDR2 YYDKDF (reference sequence). Trimming took off 4 bases at V and 4 bases at J, with 15 bases between the two ends. This CDR3 region has 15 residues. In DNA, the CDR3 is TGTGCCACCAGCACCAGTACAGCTACTTCAGATACGCAGTATTTT. Amino acid sequence: CATSTSTATSDTQYF. The variable domain in full, with the rest retrieved from reference TRBV15 and TRBJ2-3, is DAMVIQNPRYQVTQFGKPVTLSCSQTLNHNVMYWYQQKSSQAPKLLFHYYDKDFNNEADTPDNFQSRRPNTSFCFLDIRSPGLGDTAMYLCATSTSTATSDTQYFGPGTRLTVL.

On this clone: This may arise from a read error, as a much more abundant clone is one base away. This rearrangement joins TRBV9 to TRBJ2-5; D is undetermined. This CDR3 is built from 12 residues. Between the trimmed V and J ends, which lost 1 base and 4 bases, there was a span of 5 bases. Germline V CDR1 and CDR2: SGDLS, YYNGEE. The CDR3 here is CASSVCTETQYF. Here the CDR3 DNA reads TGTGCCAGCAGCGTATGCACAGAGACCCAGTACTTC.

This clone was counted many times. V usage is TRBV10-3 and J usage is TRBJ2-7; 10 positions agree with TRBD1. The CDR3 sequence is 14 residues long. V trimming: 4 bases; J trimming: 1 base; junction bases outside the gene matches: 1. CDR1 ENHRY and CDR2 SYGVKD come from the germline V gene. The CDR3 region has the DNA TGTGCCATCAGTGCGGACAGGGGGTCCTACGAGCAGTACTTC. Translating gives CAISADRGSYEQYF.

This clone appeared many times. The J gene is TRBJ2-7, the V gene TRBV5-1; D call uncertain. Germline V lookup: CDR1 SGHRS, CDR2 YFSETQ. The CDR3 consists of 10 residues. V was shortened by 3 bases and J by 2 bases, with 0 bases between the two germline ends. CDR3 in DNA: TGCGCCAGCAGCTCCTACGAGCAGTACTTC. As protein: CASSSYEQYF.

This clone was counted at least ten times. The rearrangement links TRBV5-6 to TRBJ1-1, with a weak D call TRBD1 (6 bases). Trimming took 2 bases from V and 0 from J, leaving 8 bases between them. Germline lookup yields CDR1 SGHDT and CDR2 YYEEEE. There are 14 residues in the CDR3. The CDR3 nucleotides read TGTGCCAGCAGCTTCCAGGGGATGAACACTGAAGCTTTCTTT. Translation: CASSFQGMNTEAFF.

In this sample, this clone turned up many times. The chain has TRBV6-6 and TRBJ1-6; no clear D gene. Germline CDR1 reads MNHNY; CDR2 reads SVGAGI (reference sequence). V dropped 3 bases and J dropped 0 bases, with 9 bases sitting between them. This CDR3 region has 16 residues. The CDR3 region has the DNA TGTGCCAGCAGTTATTATGCGAGCTCCTATAATTCACCCCTCCACTTT. Encoded protein: CASSYYASSYNSPLHF.

The table lists this clone with many counts. The chain couples TRBV4-3 to TRBJ2-2; D remains ambiguous. Trimming left V 0 bases short and J 0 bases short, with 8 bases between. The CDR3 has 16 residues. Germline loops: CDR1 LGHNA, CDR2 YSLEER. Here the CDR3 reads CASSQDPRSNTGELFF. DNA of the CDR3: TGCGCCAGCAGCCAAGACCCCAGGTCGAACACCGGGGAGCTGTTTTTT.

This clone showed up just a few times. The rearrangement links TRBV5-6 to TRBJ2-5; TRBD1 matches at 11 bases. V trimming: 3 bases; J trimming: 11 bases; junction bases outside the gene matches: 6. CDR3 length: 13 residues. Looked up from germline, CDR1 is SGHDT and CDR2 is YYEEEE. CDR3 sequence (DNA): TGTGCCAGCAGCTCGGGAGGACAGGGGGCACAGTACTTC. Translation gives CASSSGGQGAQYF.

This clone was seen many times. Relative to the germline gene, one junction end is altered; a read error may explain this. This chain joins TRBV27 and TRBJ2-2; D unresolved. CDR1 and CDR2 from the germline V gene are MNHEY and SMNVEV (reference sequence). The CDR3 runs 14 residues. CDR3 DNA sequence: TGTGCCTGCAGTTCCCCTAGTTTCCCCGGGGAGCTGTTTTTT. Translated, it gives CACSSPSFPGELFF.

This clone appeared many times. This sequence joins TRBV10-3 and TRBJ2-3; 7 nucleotides match TRBD1. Per the germline V gene, CDR1 is ENHRY and CDR2 is SYGVKD. The CDR3 contains 18 residues. V lost 6 bases and J lost 0; bases outside the gene matches: 15. CDR3 residues: CAISSRTGGAGSTDTQYF. DNA for the CDR3: TGTGCCATCAGCAGTCGGACAGGTGGGGCCGGTAGCACAGATACGCAGTATTTT.

This clone came up many times. This chain uses TRBV5-6 with TRBJ2-7, with D possibly being TRBD2 (6 bases). The V end was cut by 2 bases, the J end by 4 bases, with 13 bases between. The germline V gene encodes CDR1 SGHDT and CDR2 YYEEEE. This CDR3 contains 14 residues. This CDR3 is CASSFHSGGYEQYV. As DNA, the CDR3 is TGTGCCAGCAGCTTTCACAGTGGGGGGTACGAGCAGTACGTC.

As regards this clone: One end of the junction fails to match germline, which may point to a read error. The chain is built from TRBV7-4 and TRBJ2-2; D possibly matches TRBD1 or TRBD2 (5 bases each). Germline V CDR1 and CDR2: SGHVT, SQSDAQ. CDR3 length: 17 amino acids. The CDR3 DNA reads as TGTGCCAGCAGCTTCAGCGCTGGGACCAGGAACAACGGGGAGCTGTTTTTT. This gives the protein CASSFSAGTRNNGELFF.

This clone has ten or more counts. An end of the junction differs from the germline gene, which may be a read error. CDR3 in DNA: TGTGCCAGCAGGTTAGTGTCGAGCAATGAGCAGTTCTTC. Encoded protein: CASRLVSSNEQFF. This chain joins TRBV7-2 and TRBJ2-1; D uncertain. This CDR3 region has 13 residues. Germline V gene lookup returns CDR1 SGHTA and CDR2 FQGNSA.

This clone was recorded at least ten times. Additional DNA sequences in this sample encode the identical CDR3. V is TRBV20-1 and J is TRBJ2-7; D unclear. In germline, CDR1 is DFQATT, CDR2 SNEGSKA (reference sequence). With 4 bases removed from V and 3 bases from J, the gap between germline ends came to 13 bases. The CDR3 is 13 amino acids. The DNA of the CDR3 is TGCAGTGCTACCGACATTGAGGTCTACGAGCAGTACGTC. Amino acid sequence: CSATDIEVYEQYV.

This clone appeared a few times. A much larger clone lies a single base off, so this may be a read error. The CDR3 sequence is CSVVCLSQHGYTF. CDR3 DNA sequence: TGCAGCGTTGTATGTCTCTCCCAACATGGCTACACCTTC. The chain carries TRBV29-1 and TRBJ1-2; the D is unclear. V was trimmed by 4 bases and J by 6 bases, leaving 15 bases between them. This CDR3 comprises 13 residues. The germline CDR1 and CDR2 sequences are SQVTM and ANQGSEA.

This clone was observed at least ten times. The J gene is TRBJ2-7, the V gene TRBV14, with 12 bases fitting TRBD2. Germline lookup yields CDR1 SGHDN and CDR2 FVKESK. This CDR3 region has 15 residues. With 1 base clipped from V and 6 bases from J, the junction kept 4 bases outside the gene matches. The CDR3 spells CASSQGGLAGSEQYF. The CDR3 nucleotides are TGTGCCAGCAGCCAAGGTGGACTAGCGGGGAGCGAGCAGTACTTC.

This clone occurred many times. This chain links TRBV19 with TRBJ2-2, with D possibly TRBD2 on 6 matching bases. Germline V CDR1 and CDR2: LNHDA, SQIVND (reference sequence). V dropped 7 bases and J dropped 4 bases, with 16 bases sitting between them. This CDR3 is 15 amino acids long. This chain's CDR3 is CASNPGGSGTGELFF. The CDR3 coding sequence is TGTGCCAGTAATCCCGGGGGTTCCGGCACCGGGGAGCTGTTTTTT.

Many counts were recorded for this clone. The chain employs TRBV3-1 and TRBJ1-6; TRBD1 aligns across 9 bases. The CDR3 spans 16 residues. V was clipped by 4 bases and J by 7 bases; unmatched bases: 8. CDR1 LGHDT and CDR2 YNNKEL come from the germline V gene (reference sequence). The CDR3 coding sequence is TGTGCCAGCAGCCCAAACACAGGGGGCCGCAATTCACCCCTCCACTTT. Its protein is CASSPNTGGRNSPLHF. Full variable domain (remainder filled in from reference TRBV3-1 and TRBJ1-6): DTAVSQTPKYLVTQMGNDKSIKCEQNLGHDTMYWYKQDSKKFLKIMFSYNNKELIINETVPNRFSPKSPDKAHLNLHINSLELGDSAVYFCASSPNTGGRNSPLHFGNGTRLTVT.

This clone was counted many times. The J gene is TRBJ2-1, the V gene TRBV9, with TRBD2 identical over 10 bases. This CDR3 has 17 residues. Trimming removed 0 bases from V and 3 bases from J; junction bases left unmatched: 6. Germline loops: CDR1 SGDLS, CDR2 YYNGEE. The CDR3 nucleotides read TGTGCCAGCAGCGTAGAGGCGCAGCGGGAGGGCTACAATGAGCAGTTCTTC. This gives the protein CASSVEAQREGYNEQFF.

Remarks on this clone: A much more abundant neighbour one base away suggests this may be a read error. This sample also contains other DNA sequences that code for the same CDR3. CDR3 residues: CSANRDRSYEQYF. The DNA of the CDR3 is TGCAGTGCAAACCGGGACAGGTCCTACGAGCAGTACTTC. This chain joins TRBV20-1 and TRBJ2-7; 8 nucleotides align to TRBD1. V gave up 6 bases and J gave up 1 base; unmatched junction bases: 5. Germline V gene lookup returns CDR1 DFQATT and CDR2 SNEGSKA (reference sequence). CDR3 length equals 13 residues.